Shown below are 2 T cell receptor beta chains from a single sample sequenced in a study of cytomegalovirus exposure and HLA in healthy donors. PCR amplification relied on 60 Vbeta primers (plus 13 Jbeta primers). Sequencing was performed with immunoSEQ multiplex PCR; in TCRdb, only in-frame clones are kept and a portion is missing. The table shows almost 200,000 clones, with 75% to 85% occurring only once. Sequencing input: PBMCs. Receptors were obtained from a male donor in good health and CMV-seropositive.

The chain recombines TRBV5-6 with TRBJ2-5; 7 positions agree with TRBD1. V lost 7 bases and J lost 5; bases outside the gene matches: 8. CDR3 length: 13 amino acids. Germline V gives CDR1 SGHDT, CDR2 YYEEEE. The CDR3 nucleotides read TGTGCCAGCTCTCGGGACAGAGGGGAGACCCAGTACTTC. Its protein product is CASSRDRGETQYF.

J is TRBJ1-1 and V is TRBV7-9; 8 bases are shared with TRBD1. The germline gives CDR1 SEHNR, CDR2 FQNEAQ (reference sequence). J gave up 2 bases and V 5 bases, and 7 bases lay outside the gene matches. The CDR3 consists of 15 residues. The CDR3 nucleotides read TGTGCCAGCAGCACCGGACAGGGTTTTAACACTGAAGCTTTCTTT. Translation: CASSTGQGFNTEAFF.